This T cell receptor beta chain emerged from a study of cytomegalovirus exposure and HLA in healthy donors. General study points: Most TCRs appeared rarely, but some public TCRs recurred in many donors.

Worth noting for this clone: Its specificity is not known.

The PCR had 60 Vbeta and 13 Jbeta primers. Sequenced by immunoSEQ multiplex PCR; TCRdb stores in-frame clones only, minus some. The data contain 150,000 to 200,000 clones, around 75% of them singletons. The receptor was isolated from a man between 18 and 29 years old in good health and CMV-seropositive. The sequencing sample was made of PBMCs.

The CDR3 coding sequence is TGTGCCAGCAGCTTAGATTGGGGCAGGGTCCCCTACACCTTC. Protein sequence: CASSLDWGRVPYTF. This rearrangement joins TRBV7-2 to TRBJ1-2; TRBD1 might be the D (5 bases). Trimming pared 1 base from V and 10 bases from J, leaving 16 bases between. CDR1 and CDR2 (germline): SGHTA, FQGNSA. The CDR3 loop spans 14 amino acids.